A single sample is the source of the 29 T cell receptor beta chains below, sequenced in a study of blood T cells in healthy people across ages. A second PCR, run for roughly 7 to 12 cycles, used a sample-barcoded 5' primer plus a J-beta primer mix. One entry per CDR3 protein, called by TCRdb with MiXCR from the 5' RACE reads. The data contain around 1.7 million distinct CDR3 sequences, under 30% of them singletons. Sequenced material: blood. The receptors were gathered from a woman in her 30s in good health.

The chain employs TRBV18 and TRBJ1-4, with 7 bases that match TRBD1. Trimming at V came to 2 bases and at J to 7 bases, leaving 7 bases not matched to a gene. The CDR3 consists of 15 residues. From germline, CDR1 is KGHSH and CDR2 LQKENI. CDR3 sequence (DNA): TGTGCCAGCTCACCATCAAACAGGGGAGGTGAAAAACTGTTTTTT. Translating gives CASSPSNRGGEKLFF.

This rearrangement joins TRBV7-9 to TRBJ2-5; D perhaps matches TRBD2 (5 bases). The germline V gene has CDR1 SEHNR and CDR2 FQNEAQ (reference sequence). This CDR3 is built from 13 residues. V was clipped by 7 bases and J by 1 base, with 10 bases between them. CDR3 sequence: CASTLGSQETQYF. The DNA of the CDR3 is TGTGCCAGCACCCTAGGGAGCCAAGAGACCCAGTACTTC.

V is TRBV3-1 and J is TRBJ2-3; TRBD1 aligns across 8 bases. Losses at the gene ends were 1 base for V and 11 bases for J; bases not matched to a gene: 11. There are 15 residues in the CDR3. Per germline, CDR1 LGHDT and CDR2 YNNKEL (reference sequence). CDR3 loop: CASSQVGAGGYEQYF. Written as DNA, the CDR3 is TGTGCCAGCAGCCAAGTGGGGGCAGGGGGCTACGAGCAGTATTTT.

Only a few counts were recorded for this clonotype. A much larger clone differs from this one at a single base, so this may be a read error. The chain combines TRBV7-2 with TRBJ1-2; D gene ambiguous. CDR3 length: 13 amino acids. Germline values: CDR1 SGHTA, CDR2 FQGNSA. The CDR3: CAGSPGVDYGYTF. The CDR3 DNA sequence: TGTGCCGGCAGCCCAGGCGTCGACTATGGCTACACCTTC.

At least ten counts were recorded for this clonotype. The J gene is TRBJ1-2, the V gene TRBV7-2; D ambiguous. V lost 0 bases, J lost 7 bases, and 12 bases lay in between. The germline V gene encodes CDR1 SGHTA and CDR2 FQGNSA. The CDR3 totals 14 residues. The CDR3 loop is CASSLAAAVGGYTF. For the CDR3, the DNA is TGTGCCAGCAGCTTAGCGGCGGCAGTGGGTGGCTACACCTTC.

This clonotype was observed a single time. The conserved phenylalanine or tryptophan normally closing the CDR3 is absent here, so this likely arose from a read error. J is TRBJ2-1 and V is TRBV20-1, with 15 bases that match TRBD2. Germline V gene data show CDR1 as DFQATT and CDR2 as SNEGSKA (reference sequence). Unmatched junction bases numbered 6, after V lost 1 base and J lost 2 bases. The CDR3 is made up of 18 amino acids. CDR3: CSARVQGTSGGPYNEQFV. The CDR3 bases are TGCAGTGCTAGAGTACAGGGGACTAGCGGGGGGCCCTACAATGAGCAGTTCGTC.

This clonotype was detected a few times. This chain uses TRBV20-1 with TRBJ1-2; perhaps TRBD1 as D (5 bases). From germline, CDR1 is DFQATT and CDR2 SNEGSKA (reference sequence). V was pared by 3 bases and J by 4 bases, with 15 bases between. The CDR3 covers 14 residues. CDR3 loop: CSARGRGGSYGYTF. In DNA, the CDR3 is TGCAGTGCTAGGGGGAGGGGAGGCAGCTATGGCTACACCTTC.

This clonotype was seen only a few times. The J gene is TRBJ1-4, the V gene TRBV12-5; a weak D match, TRBD1 (6 bases). This CDR3 has 14 residues. The V gene's germline CDR1 is LGHNT and CDR2 FRNRAP. Trimming pared 6 bases from V and 7 bases from J, leaving 15 bases between. Here the CDR3 DNA reads TGTGCTAGTGGGACGGGGGGCTCGGGTGAAAAACTGTTTTTT. This encodes CASGTGGSGEKLFF. The full variable domain, its missing parts supplied by reference TRBV12-5 and TRBJ1-4, is DARVTQTPRHKVTEMGQEVTMRCQPILGHNTVFWYRQTMMQGLELLAYFRNRAPLDDSGMPKDRFSAEMPDATLATLKIQPSEPRDSAVYFCASGTGGSGEKLFFGSGTQLSVL.

This clonotype showed up many times. This chain joins TRBV25-1 and TRBJ2-1, with 12 bases that match TRBD2. The V gene end was trimmed by 3 bases and the J gene end by 2 bases; junction bases not matched to a gene: 11. The CDR3 contains 19 residues. CDR1 and CDR2 from the germline V gene are MGHDK and SYGVNS. CDR3 coding DNA: TGTGCCAGCAGTGATCTCGGGCTTCCTAGCGGGAGGGCCTACAATGAGCAGTTCTTC. It specifies CASSDLGLPSGRAYNEQFF.

The chain employs TRBV12-3 or TRBV12-4 and TRBJ1-2; D might be TRBD1 (5 bases). CDR3 length equals 16 residues. The V end lost 7 bases, the J end lost 1 base, and 19 bases lay between the germline ends. CDR3 residues: CASTDPLTDYNYGYTF. In DNA, the CDR3 is TGTGCCAGCACCGATCCCCTGACAGATTATAACTATGGCTACACCTTC.

About this clonotype: This may arise from a read error, as a much more abundant clone is one base away. The chain recombines TRBV20-1 with TRBJ2-4; 9 bases align to TRBD2. Germline V lookup: CDR1 DFQATT, CDR2 SNEGSKA (reference sequence). CDR3 length: 14 amino acids. V lost 3 bases and J lost 13; bases outside the gene matches: 13. CDR3 in amino acids: CSASAGGYLNEQYF. CDR3 coding DNA: TGCAGTGCTAGCGCGGGAGGGTATCTCAATGAGCAGTACTTC.

The chain employs TRBV28 and TRBJ2-3, with 9 bases lining up with TRBD1. This CDR3 has 13 residues. The J segment lost 4 bases and the V segment lost 9 bases, leaving 5 bases of the junction unmatched. Germline V gene sequence: CDR1 MDHEN, CDR2 SYDVKM. This chain's CDR3 is CASLGQGPDTQYF. Here the CDR3 DNA reads TGTGCCAGTCTCGGACAGGGGCCAGATACGCAGTATTTT.

The sample holds a few counts of this clonotype. This chain connects TRBV11-2 to TRBJ2-7, with a possible D match to TRBD2 (6 bases). The V end lost 5 bases, the J end lost 6 bases, and 23 bases lay between the germline ends. Germline loops: CDR1 SGHAT, CDR2 FQNNGV. The CDR3 extends over 16 amino acids. The CDR3 reads CASSQTPGTPPAEQYF. CDR3 in DNA: TGTGCCAGCAGCCAAACTCCCGGGACTCCGCCGGCCGAGCAGTACTTC.

This clonotype was picked up many times. This rearrangement joins TRBV20-1 to TRBJ2-7; TRBD2 matches 8 bases. After removal of 5 bases from V and 1 base from J, the junction contained 13 bases not matched to a gene. The CDR3 contains 16 residues. Germline CDR1 reads DFQATT; CDR2 reads SNEGSKA (reference sequence). The CDR3 coding sequence is TGCAGTGCTGAACCGGGGGGGAGCGGGGGATCCTACGAGCAGTACTTC. Protein: CSAEPGGSGGSYEQYF.

V usage is TRBV7-7 and J usage is TRBJ2-5, with TRBD2 as a possible D gene (5 bases). CDR1 is SSHAT, CDR2 FNYEAQ, per germline (reference sequence). Trimming cost V 1 base and J 5 bases, with 14 bases left between them. The length of the CDR3 is 15 residues. Here the CDR3 DNA reads TGTGCCAGCAGCTTAGGGGTGGGAGTGAGCGAGACCCAGTACTTC. Its translation is CASSLGVGVSETQYF.

Only a few counts were recorded for this clonotype. This sequence joins TRBV15 and TRBJ1-2, with D perhaps TRBD1 (5 bases). CDR1 LNHNV and CDR2 YYDKDF come from the germline V gene (reference sequence). This CDR3 spans 16 amino acids. V was shortened by 2 bases and J by 8 bases, with 21 bases between the two germline ends. CDR3 in amino acids: CATSRSAGTGPGGYTF. CDR3 DNA sequence: TGTGCCACCAGCAGATCGGCCGGAACAGGCCCGGGGGGCTACACCTTC.

With respect to this clonotype: At one end, the junction sequence differs from germline, possibly due to a read error. The CDR3 is CASSWGQGYGYIF. The CDR3 coding sequence is TGTGCCAGCAGTTGGGGACAGGGGTATGGCTACATCTTC. The rearrangement joins TRBV28 to TRBJ1-2; 10 bases are a match to TRBD1. This CDR3 has 13 amino acids. Looked up from germline, CDR1 is MDHEN and CDR2 is SYDVKM.

The chain links TRBV25-1 to TRBJ2-7; D gene uncertain. V lost 4 bases to trimming and J lost 2 bases, with 21 bases between them. CDR1 MGHDK and CDR2 SYGVNS come from the germline V gene. This CDR3 is 17 amino acids long. Here the CDR3 reads CASSAEKRLGDPYEQYF. CDR3 in DNA: TGTGCCAGCAGTGCCGAGAAGAGGCTAGGCGATCCCTACGAGCAGTACTTC.

This chain uses TRBV20-1 with TRBJ1-2; 11 bases match TRBD1. Trimming removed 6 bases from V and 8 bases from J; junction bases left unmatched: 8. Germline V lookup: CDR1 DFQATT, CDR2 SNEGSKA (reference sequence). The CDR3 has 13 residues. The CDR3 DNA is TGCAGTGCAAGGAGGGACAGGGGGAAAGGCTACACCTTC. Translation gives CSARRDRGKGYTF.

At least ten counts were recorded for this clonotype. This sequence joins TRBV24-1 and TRBJ2-3, with unresolved D. The germline V and J ends were trimmed by 3 bases and 2 bases, with 8 bases remaining between them. CDR1 is KGHDR, CDR2 SFDVKD, per germline. The CDR3 has 14 amino acids. The CDR3 loop reads CATSDPRSTDTQYF. As DNA, the CDR3 is TGTGCCACCAGTGATCCCCGCTCCACAGATACGCAGTATTTT.

This clonotype was counted at least ten times. The chain carries TRBV7-9 and TRBJ1-2; 7 bases align to TRBD1. The CDR3 has 15 residues. The germline V gene encodes CDR1 SEHNR and CDR2 FQNEAQ (reference sequence). With V trimmed by 5 bases and J by 4 bases, 10 bases remained unmatched. CDR3 sequence reads: CASSPPGTDAYGYTF. As DNA, the CDR3 is TGTGCCAGCAGCCCCCCCGGGACAGATGCCTATGGCTACACCTTC.

On this clonotype itself: A much bigger clone sits one base away, suggesting this may be a read error. The chain joins TRBV11-2 to TRBJ2-7; maybe TRBD1 (5 bases). There are 13 residues in the CDR3. Germline CDR1 and CDR2: SGHAT and FQNNGV. V lost 5 bases and J lost 2, with 10 bases in between. The CDR3 sequence: CASSHRNAYEQYF. The CDR3 DNA reads as TGTGCCAGCAGCCACAGGAACGCCTACGAGCAGTACTTC.

This clonotype was picked up many times. This rearrangement joins TRBV7-9 to TRBJ2-5; D perhaps matches TRBD2 (6 bases). From germline, CDR1 is SEHNR and CDR2 FQNEAQ (reference sequence). The CDR3 contains 16 residues. V lost 2 bases, J lost 3 bases, and 16 bases lay in between. The CDR3 sequence: CASSLLLGGDEETQYF. In DNA, the CDR3 is TGTGCCAGCAGCTTATTACTCGGCGGGGATGAAGAGACCCAGTACTTC.

The chain couples TRBV6-5 to TRBJ2-7, with 11 bases fitting TRBD1. The germline V gene encodes CDR1 MNHEY and CDR2 SVGAGI. With 7 bases clipped from V and 6 bases from J, the junction kept 8 bases outside the gene matches. The CDR3 is 14 residues long. This CDR3 is CASITGTGGPEQYF. DNA for the CDR3: TGTGCCAGCATTACCGGGACAGGGGGACCCGAGCAGTACTTC.

This clonotype was counted only a few times. The junction departs from the called germline gene at one end, perhaps through a read error. The rearrangement joins TRBV12-3 or TRBV12-4 to TRBJ1-2, with D possibly TRBD1 on 6 matching bases. The CDR3 extends over 13 amino acids. DNA for the CDR3: TGTGCCAGCAGTTTTCAGGGGAGCTATTGCTACACCTTC. Translating it yields CASSFQGSYCYTF.

The rearrangement uses TRBV7-2 and TRBJ2-1; 12 nucleotides line up with TRBD2. The CDR3 runs 17 residues. Germline CDR1 SGHTA, CDR2 FQGNSA. The trim removed 1 base at V and 7 bases at J, leaving 8 bases unmatched. The CDR3, as DNA: TGTGCCAGCAGCTTAGAGGGGGGACTAGCGGGTTGGAATGAGCAGTTCTTC. This translates into CASSLEGGLAGWNEQFF. Based on the CDR3 plus reference TRBV7-2 and TRBJ2-1, the full variable domain is GAGVSQSPSNKVTEKGKDVELRCDPISGHTALYWYRQSLGQGLEFLIYFQGNSAPDKSGLPSDRFSAERTGGSVSTLTIQRTQQEDSAVYLCASSLEGGLAGWNEQFFGPGTRLTVL.

The chain combines TRBV24-1 with TRBJ1-5; D is ambiguous. The CDR3 extends over 12 amino acids. The germline gives CDR1 KGHDR, CDR2 SFDVKD. V lost 5 bases to trimming and J lost 5 bases, with 6 bases between them. CDR3 bases: TGTGCCACCAGTGCTTCAGATCAGCCCCAGCATTTT. Translating gives CATSASDQPQHF.

The V and J genes are TRBV12-3 or TRBV12-4 and TRBJ2-3, with D maybe TRBD2 (6 bases). The CDR3 totals 16 residues. The germline V and J ends were trimmed by 5 bases and 2 bases, with 17 bases remaining between them. The DNA of the CDR3 is TGTGCCAGCAGTCCCCCCGGGGGAGCGGACACAGATACGCAGTATTTT. Translating gives CASSPPGGADTDTQYF.

Remarks on this clonotype: At one end the junction does not follow the germline gene, possibly because of a read error. The chain links TRBV20-1 to TRBJ2-5; D is uncertain. The CDR3 is 13 residues long. The germline gives CDR1 DFQATT, CDR2 SNEGSKA (reference sequence). The CDR3 loop reads CSARGDGQETQYF. CDR3 coding DNA: TGCAGTGCCAGAGGCGACGGCCAAGAGACCCAGTACTTC.